The T cell receptor beta chain described here comes from a study of T cell responses to AZD1222 COVID-19 vaccine. Study results and limitations: Among spike-specific TCRs, nearly half reportedly target unmutated variant regions. Spike as a whole was targeted by vaccine-associated CD4 TCRs, dominant at 160-218 and 743-854. Just six AZD1222 recipients were seropositive at baseline.

Remarks on this clone: Its antigen is not known.

Sequencing was performed with immunoSEQ multiplex PCR; in TCRdb, only in-frame clones are kept and a portion is missing. The table shows about 130,000 clones, with 93% occurring only once. The starting material was peripheral blood, obtained on day 0 of AZD1222 vaccination. The TCR originated in an adult in good health.

CDR3 loop: CASSQDLNSGANVLTF. The CDR3 bases are TGTGCCAGCAGCCAAGATTTGAACTCTGGGGCCAACGTCCTGACTTTC. V and J are TRBV3-1 (or the pseudogene TRBV3-2) and TRBJ2-6; D unresolved. Between the trimmed V and J ends, which lost 0 bases and 0 bases, there was a span of 6 bases. Germline lookup yields CDR1 LGHDT and CDR2 YNNKEL (reference sequence). The CDR3 consists of 16 residues.